These 15 T cell receptor beta chains were sequenced from one sample in a study of cytomegalovirus exposure and HLA in healthy donors. The data were produced by immunoSEQ multiplex PCR, yet TCRdb's version contains in-frame clones alone and is incomplete. Here the sample spans 150,000 to 200,000 clones, about 80% being singletons. The sample was PBMCs. These TCRs come from a man in his late teens or twenties in good health and CMV-seropositive.

This rearrangement joins TRBV29-1 to TRBJ1-5; TRBD1 matches at 10 bases. This CDR3 comprises 13 residues. Germline CDR1 and CDR2: SQVTM and ANQGSEA. V trimming: 3 bases; J trimming: 7 bases; junction bases outside the gene matches: 3. CDR3 protein: CSVETGGDQPQHF. The CDR3, as DNA: TGCAGCGTTGAGACAGGGGGCGACCAGCCCCAGCATTTT. The complete variable domain, with remaining parts taken from reference TRBV29-1 and TRBJ1-5, reads SAVISQKPSRDICQRGTSLTIQCQVDSQVTMMFWYRQQPGQSLTLIATANQGSEATYESGFVIDKFPISRPNLTFSTLTVSNMSPEDSSIYLCSVETGGDQPQHFGDGTRLSIL.

The chain has TRBV18 and TRBJ2-1; TRBD1 is a possible D gene (5 bases). The V end was cut by 5 bases, the J end by 6 bases, with 11 bases between. This CDR3 has 13 amino acids. CDR1 and CDR2 from the germline V gene are KGHSH and LQKENI. This CDR3 is CASSALGPNEQFF. CDR3 sequence (DNA): TGTGCCAGCTCAGCTTTGGGGCCCAATGAGCAGTTCTTC.

The chain joins TRBV30 to TRBJ1-4; the match to TRBD1 covers 8 bases. This CDR3 comprises 14 residues. V shed 5 bases, J shed 8 bases, and the junction held 10 bases outside the gene matches. The germline CDR1 and CDR2 sequences are GTSNPN and SVGIG (reference sequence). The CDR3 spells CAWGQGNEKEKLFF. The CDR3 DNA follows: TGTGCCTGGGGACAGGGTAATGAGAAAGAAAAACTGTTTTTT.

This chain connects TRBV6-6 to TRBJ1-4; D ambiguous. The CDR3 runs to 14 residues. V was shortened by 5 bases and J by 4 bases, with 11 bases between the two germline ends. From germline, CDR1 is MNHNY and CDR2 SVGAGI (reference sequence). CDR3 sequence (DNA): TGTGCCAGCAGTAGCGGAGCGGGTAATGAAAAACTGTTTTTT. Amino acids: CASSSGAGNEKLFF.

This chain links TRBV5-4 with TRBJ2-7; D gene uncertain. The CDR3 has 13 amino acids. Germline lookup yields CDR1 SGHNT and CDR2 YYREEE (reference sequence). Trimming pared 3 bases from V and 3 bases from J, leaving 10 bases between. The CDR3 is CASSWSPNYEQYF. The CDR3 DNA is TGTGCCAGCAGCTGGAGCCCTAACTACGAGCAGTACTTC.

This chain connects TRBV28 to TRBJ2-2; 7 bases line up with TRBD2. V dropped 3 bases and J dropped 5; count of bases not matched to a gene: 6. The CDR3 has 15 amino acids. Germline V lookup: CDR1 MDHEN, CDR2 SYDVKM. CDR3 sequence: CASSFGLADTGELFF. The CDR3 bases are TGTGCCAGCAGTTTCGGGCTAGCGGATACCGGGGAGCTGTTTTTT.

The rearrangement uses TRBV4-1 and TRBJ2-3, with 11 bases aligning to TRBD2. V lost 4 bases to trimming and J lost 4 bases; unmatched junction nucleotides: 4. The CDR3 contains 15 residues. Looked up from germline, CDR1 is MGHRA and CDR2 is YSYEKL. CDR3 DNA sequence: TGCGCCAGCAGCCTAGCGGGAGGGAGCGCAGATACGCAGTATTTT. Encoded protein: CASSLAGGSADTQYF.

The rearrangement joins TRBV30 to TRBJ2-2; 10 bases line up with TRBD2. The germline CDR1 and CDR2 sequences are GTSNPN and SVGIG (reference sequence). The CDR3 is 15 amino acids. Trimming removed 4 bases from V and 2 bases from J; junction bases left unmatched: 4. CDR3 loop: CAWKRTSGNTGELFF. Written as DNA, the CDR3 is TGTGCCTGGAAGCGGACTAGCGGAAACACCGGGGAGCTGTTTTTT.

The chain combines TRBV11-2 with TRBJ2-3, with unresolved D. This CDR3 has 15 amino acids. Deletions cut 5 bases from V and 5 bases from J, with 17 bases between. CDR1 is SGHAT, CDR2 FQNNGV, per germline. Here the CDR3 DNA reads TGTGCCAGCAGCCCGGTGGCAGGCCCACGAGATACGCAGTATTTT. It is translated as CASSPVAGPRDTQYF.

This rearrangement joins TRBV6-5 to TRBJ2-5; a weak D match, TRBD2 (6 bases). The CDR3 spans 16 residues. Germline V gene sequence: CDR1 MNHEY, CDR2 SVGAGI. Trimming shortened V by 0 bases and J by 4 bases, and 15 bases separated the two germline ends. The CDR3 DNA reads as TGTGCCAGCAGTTACTCGCAAGGGACTTTGGGAGAGACCCAGTACTTC. Amino acid sequence: CASSYSQGTLGETQYF.

This chain links TRBV7-2 with TRBJ2-1; TRBD2 agrees at 12 bases. Trimming took 4 bases from V and 6 from J; bases not matched to a gene: 4. The germline V gene encodes CDR1 SGHTA and CDR2 FQGNSA. CDR3 length: 15 residues. The CDR3 nucleotides read TGTGCCAGCAGCTCGACTAGCGGGAGTGGCAATGAGCAGTTCTTC. Translation: CASSSTSGSGNEQFF.

This clone was seen more than once but under ten times. This sequence joins TRBV7-2 and TRBJ2-3, with a weak D call TRBD1 (5 bases). V was shortened by 2 bases and J by 2 bases, with 11 bases between the two germline ends. The CDR3 runs to 15 residues. In germline, CDR1 is SGHTA, CDR2 FQGNSA. Written as DNA, the CDR3 is TGTGCCAGCAGCTTAAGGCAGGGTTACACAGATACGCAGTATTTT. Amino acids: CASSLRQGYTDTQYF.

This chain links TRBV28 with TRBJ2-7; TRBD2 agrees at 10 bases. The V segment lost 5 bases and the J segment 5 bases; nucleotides outside the gene matches: 9. The germline CDR1 and CDR2 sequences are MDHEN and SYDVKM. This CDR3 is built from 15 residues. Here the CDR3 DNA reads TGTGCCAGCAGTCCGCCTAGCGGGAGTCGGAACGAGCAGTACTTC. It specifies CASSPPSGSRNEQYF.

The V gene is TRBV13, the J gene TRBJ1-2; 7 bases are shared with TRBD1. V gave up 1 base and J gave up 10 bases; unmatched junction bases: 18. Germline V gene lookup returns CDR1 PRHDT and CDR2 FYEKMQ (reference sequence). This CDR3 has 17 residues. CDR3 in amino acids: CASSLDAGGFNLVNYTF. CDR3 in DNA: TGTGCCAGCAGCTTAGACGCAGGGGGATTTAACTTAGTCAACTACACCTTC.

The V gene is TRBV9, the J gene TRBJ1-5; 7 bases are shared with TRBD1. This CDR3 is 15 amino acids long. Germline CDR1 and CDR2: SGDLS and YYNGEE. V shed 3 bases and J 0 bases; nucleotides not matched to a gene: 3. CDR3 DNA: TGTGCCAGCAGCGCCGGACAGGATAGCAATCAGCCCCAGCATTTT. It yields the protein CASSAGQDSNQPQHF.